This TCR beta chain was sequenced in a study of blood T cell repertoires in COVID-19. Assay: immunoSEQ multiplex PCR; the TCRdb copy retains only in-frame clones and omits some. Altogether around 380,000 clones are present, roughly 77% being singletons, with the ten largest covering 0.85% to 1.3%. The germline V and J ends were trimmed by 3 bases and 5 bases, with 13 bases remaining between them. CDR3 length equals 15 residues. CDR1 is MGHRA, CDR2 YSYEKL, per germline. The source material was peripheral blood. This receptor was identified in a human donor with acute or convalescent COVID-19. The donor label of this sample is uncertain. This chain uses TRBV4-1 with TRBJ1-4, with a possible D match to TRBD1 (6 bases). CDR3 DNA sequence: TGCGCCAGCAGCCATTGGACAGAGAGCAATGAAAAACTGTTTTTT. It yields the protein CASSHWTESNEKLFF.